These 22 T cell receptor beta chains came from one sample sequenced in a study of human T cells and chemical hapten exposure. Each CDR3 protein gets one entry after TCRdb re-called the RACE reads with MiXCR. Among approximately 50,000 distinct CDR3 sequences, about 10% were seen once, and the ten largest hold 16%. The time point denotes: patch test 3, about 24 weeks after DPC sensitization. Treatment: therapeutic diphenylcyclopropenone sensitization with weekly scalp DPC. The starting material was whole blood, obtained in connection with sensitization to the hapten diphenylcyclopropenone (DPC). The source is a woman aged 40 to 50 with alopecia areata. Some clones in this sample may be carry-over from other donors' samples.

The rearrangement joins TRBV7-9 to TRBJ1-2; the D is unclear. This CDR3 contains 12 residues. Germline V gives CDR1 SEHNR, CDR2 FQNEAQ (reference sequence). Trimming shortened V by 5 bases and J by 4 bases, and 8 bases separated the two germline ends. The CDR3 DNA sequence: TGTGCCAGCAGCCTTCGCAGCTATGGCTACACCTTC. Translated, it gives CASSLRSYGYTF. Full variable domain (missing parts from reference TRBV7-9 and TRBJ1-2): DTGVSQNPRHKITKRGQNVTFRCDPISEHNRLYWYRQTLGQGPEFLTYFQNEAQLEKSRLLSDRFSAERPKGSFSTLEIQRTEQGDSAMYLCASSLRSYGYTFGSGTRLTVV.

V gene TRBV4-1 combines with J gene TRBJ2-3; either TRBD1 or TRBD2 may supply D (5 bases each). The CDR3 extends over 15 amino acids. V shed 1 base and J shed 3 bases, with 11 bases lying between them. Germline CDR1 and CDR2: MGHRA and YSYEKL. CDR3 bases: TGCGCCAGCAGCCAAGGGGACCGCAGTACAGATACGCAGTATTTT. Amino acid sequence: CASSQGDRSTDTQYF.

This clonotype was found a few times. The chain links TRBV18 to TRBJ1-1; the D gene is possibly TRBD1 (6 bases). CDR3 length: 13 amino acids. Looked up from germline, CDR1 is KGHSH and CDR2 is LQKENI. Between the trimmed V and J ends, which lost 8 bases and 5 bases, there was a span of 15 bases. The CDR3 DNA reads as TGTGCCAGCACCCAATCAGGGGCGACTGAAGCTTTCTTT. It encodes CASTQSGATEAFF.

This clonotype appeared many times. Here the CDR3 DNA reads TGTGCCAGCAGCCAGGGGAAGAGCTTGGATACGCAGTATTTT. Its translation: CASSQGKSLDTQYF. This chain joins TRBV7-8 and TRBJ2-3; tentative D call: TRBD1 (6 bases). Trimming removed 5 bases from V and 6 bases from J, with 15 bases in between. The germline V gene has CDR1 SGHVS and CDR2 FQNEAQ. CDR3 length: 14 amino acids.

This clonotype was seen a handful of times. The V and J genes are TRBV29-1 and TRBJ2-1; unclear D gene. Germline V gene lookup returns CDR1 SQVTM and CDR2 ANQGSEA. V gave up 3 bases and J gave up 4 bases, with 4 bases separating them. This CDR3 has 11 amino acids. The CDR3 bases are TGCAGCGTTGAGCTATACAATGAGCAGTTCTTC. This encodes CSVELYNEQFF.

This chain uses TRBV12-3 or TRBV12-4 with TRBJ2-6; D possibly corresponds to TRBD1 (7 bases). V shed 7 bases and J shed 0 bases, with 16 bases lying between them. The CDR3 runs to 17 residues. The CDR3 region is CASTDGGQSSGANVLTF. CDR3 coding DNA: TGTGCCAGCACCGACGGGGGACAGAGCTCTGGGGCCAACGTCCTGACTTTC.

There are a few counts of this clonotype. The chain has TRBV2 and TRBJ2-1; possibly TRBD2 for D (6 bases). In germline, CDR1 is SNHLY, CDR2 FYNNEI. CDR3 length: 12 amino acids. The V and J ends lost 5 bases and 5 bases respectively, with 7 bases between them. In DNA, the CDR3 is TGTGCCAGCAGTCGACTAGACAATGAGCAGTTCTTC. Protein sequence: CASSRLDNEQFF.

The sample holds a few counts of this clonotype. The gene calls are TRBV20-1 and TRBJ1-2; 9 bases match TRBD1. Germline-derived CDR1 and CDR2 are DFQATT and SNEGSKA (reference sequence). This CDR3 is built from 17 residues. Trimming took 5 bases from V and 0 from J; bases not matched to a gene: 13. As DNA, the CDR3 is TGCAGTGCTTTTACAGGGGGCGGAGCCCCTTCTAACTATGGCTACACCTTC. It encodes CSAFTGGGAPSNYGYTF.

Many counts were recorded for this clonotype. This chain uses TRBV6-5 with TRBJ2-1; 8 bases are shared with TRBD1. V trimming: 4 bases; J trimming: 5 bases; junction bases outside the gene matches: 7. The V gene's germline CDR1 is MNHEY and CDR2 SVGAGI. CDR3 length: 15 amino acids. The CDR3 region has the DNA TGTGCCAGCAGTTCAGACAGGGGAAGTAACAATGAGCAGTTCTTC. It encodes CASSSDRGSNNEQFF.

This clonotype was seen only once. The chain combines TRBV6-2 or TRBV6-3 with TRBJ2-7, with no clear D. V lost 0 bases to trimming and J lost 3 bases, with 12 bases between them. The CDR3 sequence is 15 residues long. Germline CDR1 is MNHEY and CDR2 is SVGEGT. The CDR3 DNA reads as TGTGCCAGCAGTTACTCGAGAGGTCTAGTCTACGAGCAGTACTTC. This codes for CASSYSRGLVYEQYF.

V usage is TRBV7-3 and J usage is TRBJ2-1; 8 positions match TRBD2. Germline values: CDR1 SGHTA, CDR2 FQGTGA. V lost 5 bases, J lost 4 bases, and 7 bases stayed unmatched. This CDR3 region has 15 residues. CDR3 nucleotide sequence: TGTGCCAGCAGCCCAGAAGCGGGGGCTTACAATGAGCAGTTCTTC. This translates into CASSPEAGAYNEQFF.

The genes are TRBV6-2 or TRBV6-3 and TRBJ1-3; D gene unclear. The CDR3 runs 11 residues. Germline CDR1 and CDR2: MNHEY and SVGEGT. V was shortened by 9 bases and J by 8 bases, with 11 bases between the two germline ends. CDR3 bases: TGTGCCAGGAGCCTGCCGGACACCATATATTTT. Its translation is CARSLPDTIYF.

This clonotype was observed at least ten times. The V gene is TRBV18, the J gene TRBJ1-2; D is uncertain. The CDR3 consists of 15 residues. CDR1 is KGHSH, CDR2 LQKENI, per germline. V was pared by 3 bases and J by 4 bases, with 15 bases between. The CDR3 DNA is TGTGCCAGCTCACCCTCGACCAGTCAGGTCTATGGCTACACCTTC. Amino acids: CASSPSTSQVYGYTF.

This clonotype was counted ten times or more. The chain is built from TRBV6-4 and TRBJ2-3, with TRBD2 matching 9 bases. The germline CDR1 and CDR2 sequences are MRHNA and SNTAGT. There are 15 residues in the CDR3. V was clipped by 2 bases and J by 5 bases; unmatched bases: 5. CDR3 sequence (DNA): TGTGCCAGCAGTGACGGCGGGGGGGCCGGAGATACGCAGTATTTT. Its protein is CASSDGGGAGDTQYF.

This clonotype was observed many times. CDR3 DNA: TGCGCCAGCAGCCAGCCGGGACTAGCCTCCGGGGCCAACGTCCTGACTTTC. Translating gives CASSQPGLASGANVLTF. The chain uses TRBV4-1 and TRBJ2-6; TRBD2 agrees at 9 bases. V trimming: 3 bases; J trimming: 4 bases; junction bases outside the gene matches: 7. The germline CDR1 and CDR2 sequences are MGHRA and YSYEKL. This CDR3 has 17 amino acids.

In its sample, this clonotype was seen many times. The rearrangement links TRBV9 to TRBJ1-1; possibly TRBD1 for D (5 bases). Trimming cost V 2 bases and J 7 bases, with 12 bases left between them. The germline V gene has CDR1 SGDLS and CDR2 YYNGEE. The CDR3 sequence is 13 residues long. The CDR3 spells CASSVGPGFEAFF. The DNA for the CDR3 is TGTGCCAGCAGCGTTGGTCCAGGGTTTGAAGCTTTCTTT.

This clonotype was picked up many times. The gene calls are TRBV9 and TRBJ2-7, with D possibly TRBD1 on 6 matching bases. The CDR3 runs 16 residues. Germline lookup yields CDR1 SGDLS and CDR2 YYNGEE. V was clipped by 3 bases and J by 2 bases, with 18 bases between them. DNA for the CDR3: TGTGCCAGCAGCGAGGACAGTGGGGGAAGCCCCTACGAGCAGTACTTC. This translates into CASSEDSGGSPYEQYF.

This rearrangement joins TRBV5-1 to TRBJ2-3; D may be TRBD1 or TRBD2 (6 bases each). The V end was cut by 3 bases, the J end by 0 bases, with 8 bases between. CDR3 length: 14 amino acids. CDR1 and CDR2 from the germline V gene are SGHRS and YFSETQ. The CDR3 nucleotides read TGCGCCAGCAGCTGGGGGGCTAGCACAGATACGCAGTATTTT. This translates into CASSWGASTDTQYF.

This clonotype was detected only a few times. The chain employs TRBV7-2 and TRBJ2-3; D gene unclear. The CDR3 contains 14 residues. V lost 2 bases and J 0 bases, leaving 6 bases between the germline ends. The V gene's germline CDR1 is SGHTA and CDR2 FQGNSA. CDR3 in DNA: TGTGCCAGCAGCTTAACTCTGAGCACAGATACGCAGTATTTT. Translated: CASSLTLSTDTQYF.

This chain uses TRBV7-2 with TRBJ2-1; D ambiguous. CDR1 and CDR2 (germline): SGHTA, FQGNSA. CDR3 length: 14 residues. The V end was cut by 6 bases, the J end by 0 bases, with 9 bases between. DNA for the CDR3: TGTGCCAGCAGTGGGGTGAGCTCCTACAATGAGCAGTTCTTC. Translated, it gives CASSGVSSYNEQFF.

The chain has TRBV4-1 and TRBJ2-5; perhaps TRBD2 as D (5 bases). V was trimmed by 3 bases and J by 3 bases, leaving 20 bases between them. Looked up from germline, CDR1 is MGHRA and CDR2 is YSYEKL. The CDR3 has 17 residues. The CDR3 loop reads CASSHSFSPSGKETQYF. CDR3 sequence (DNA): TGCGCCAGCAGCCACAGTTTTAGCCCCTCCGGGAAAGAGACCCAGTACTTC.

This clonotype was recorded only once. It may be a read error: a sequence one base away is much more abundant. The rearrangement uses TRBV5-4 and TRBJ1-3; D is ambiguous. The V gene's germline CDR1 is SGHNT and CDR2 YYREEE (reference sequence). The CDR3 runs 15 residues. Trimming removed 5 bases from V and 7 bases from J, with 19 bases in between. Written as DNA, the CDR3 is TGTGCCAGCAGGGTCTCAGGAGGTGGGAGGAACACCATATATTTT. Its translation: CASRVSGGGRNTIYF.